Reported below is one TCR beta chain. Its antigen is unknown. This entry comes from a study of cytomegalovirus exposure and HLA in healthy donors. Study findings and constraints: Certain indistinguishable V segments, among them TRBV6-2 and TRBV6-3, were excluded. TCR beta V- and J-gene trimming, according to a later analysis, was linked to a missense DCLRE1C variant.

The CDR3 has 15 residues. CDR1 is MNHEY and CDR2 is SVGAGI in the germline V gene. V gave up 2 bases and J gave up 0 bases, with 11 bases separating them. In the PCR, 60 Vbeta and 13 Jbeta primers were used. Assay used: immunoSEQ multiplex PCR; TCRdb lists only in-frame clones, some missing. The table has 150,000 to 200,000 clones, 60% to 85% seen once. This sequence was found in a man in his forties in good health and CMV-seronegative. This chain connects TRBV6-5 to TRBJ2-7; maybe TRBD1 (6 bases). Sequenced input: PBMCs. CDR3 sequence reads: CASSYRQGSSYEQYF. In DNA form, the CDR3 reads TGTGCCAGCAGTTACAGGCAGGGGAGCTCCTACGAGCAGTACTTC.